This is a list of T cell receptor beta chains from one sample in a study of T cell clones after liver transplantation. Assay used: immunoSEQ multiplex PCR; TCRdb lists only in-frame clones, some missing. The table includes 25,000 to 35,000 clones, about 94% detected once. Sample: CD8+ T cells from blood, taken 12 months after liver transplant. These receptors all stem from a human patient who received a liver transplant. These T cells may partly come from the graft donor. The CDR3 runs from the conserved cysteine through the conserved F or W. A D gene is named only where the DNA matches it firmly. Clone size is shown for a subset of rows, as once, few, many or a class of expanded clone.

d_call | j_call | v_call | clone_size | cdr3_nt | cdr3_aa
NA | TRBJ1-5 | TRBV27 | NA | TGTGCCAGCAGTGAAGGGGGGAATCAGCCCCAGCATTTT | CASSEGGNQPQHF
TRBD2 | TRBJ2-3 | TRBV27 | NA | TGTGCCAGCATCTCAGAAGCGGGGTCTAGCACAGATACGCAGTATTTT | CASISEAGSSTDTQYF
NA | TRBJ2-4 | TRBV7-8 | NA | TGTGCCAGCAGCTTAGACCCAGGGACCAAAAACATTCAGTACTTC | CASSLDPGTKNIQYF
TRBD1 | TRBJ2-7 | TRBV28 | NA | TGTGCCAGCAGTTTTGGGGCAGGGGGTTACGAGCAGTACTTC | CASSFGAGGYEQYF
TRBD2 | TRBJ2-1 | TRBV6-6 | NA | TGTGCCAGCAGTGCCTGGGCGGGGGGAAGGTACAATGAGCAGTTCTTC | CASSAWAGGRYNEQFF
TRBD2 | TRBJ2-4 | TRBV6-1 | NA | TGTGCCAGCCTTGGGACTAGCGGGACTAAAAACATTCAGTACTTC | CASLGTSGTKNIQYF
NA | TRBJ2-2 | TRBV7-3 | NA | TGTGCCAGCAGCCTTACTTTGGCCCCGAACACCGGGGAGCTGTTTTTT | CASSLTLAPNTGELFF
NA | TRBJ2-1 | TRBV20-1 | NA | TGCAGTGCTAGTTGGTCTGAGTTGGTCTTC | CSASWSELVF
NA | TRBJ2-5 | TRBV14 | NA | TGTGCCAGCAGCCCTGTTGGCCTCCAAGAGACCCAGTACTTC | CASSPVGLQETQYF
NA | TRBJ2-5 | TRBV4-2 | NA | TGTGCCAGCAGCTTTTCTACTAGCCCGAGCCGGGAGACCCAGTACTTC | CASSFSTSPSRETQYF
TRBD2 | TRBJ2-3 | TRBV4-3 | once | TGCGCCAGCAGCCAAGAAATACTAGCGGGTTTGGATACGCAGTATTTT | CASSQEILAGLDTQYF
NA | TRBJ2-1 | TRBV2 | NA | TGTGCCAGCAGTACCCCGGGAGAGGATGAGCAGTTCTTC | CASSTPGEDEQFF
NA | TRBJ2-3 | TRBV21-1 | NA | TGTGCCAGCAGCAAGCGGGGCACAGATACGCAGTATTTT | CASSKRGTDTQYF
TRBD1 | TRBJ2-5 | TRBV7-2 | NA | TGTGCCAGCAGCTTAGCAGGGGGCGGAGAGACCCAGTACTTC | CASSLAGGGETQYF
NA | TRBJ1-1 | TRBV7-8 | NA | TGTGCCAGCAGCTTAGGGGACCTACGGGATGAAGCTTTCTTT | CASSLGDLRDEAFF
NA | TRBJ1-1 | TRBV5-5 | NA | TGTGCCAGCAGCTTGGGCCGAAGAACTGAAGCTTTCTTT | CASSLGRRTEAFF
TRBD2 | TRBJ2-1 | TRBV5-4 | NA | TGTGCCAGCAGCTTGGAGCGGGGAGCCTACAATGAGCAGTTCTTC | CASSLERGAYNEQFF
NA | TRBJ2-7 | TRBV5-6 | NA | TGTGCCAGCAGCTTTGCTAGCGACGAGCAGTACTTC | CASSFASDEQYF
NA | TRBJ1-3 | TRBV7-9 | NA | TGTGCCAGCCGTGGGGGAGCGGGCTCTGGAAACACCATATATTTT | CASRGGAGSGNTIYF
NA | TRBJ2-1 | TRBV7-6 | NA | TGTGCCAGCAGCCCCGCGGGGTCCTACAATGAGCAGTTCTTC | CASSPAGSYNEQFF
NA | TRBJ2-7 | TRBV6-6 | NA | TGTGCCAGCAGTTACGTGGGAACCTACGAGCAGTACTTC | CASSYVGTYEQYF
TRBD1 | TRBJ2-5 | TRBV2 | NA | TGTGCCAGCAGTTCCAGACAGGGTGTGGAGACCCAGTACTTC | CASSSRQGVETQYF
NA | TRBJ2-2 | TRBV7-7 | NA | TGTGCCAGCAGCTGGGGCAAAAACACCGGGGAGCTGTTTTTT | CASSWGKNTGELFF
NA | TRBJ1-3 | TRBV9 | NA | TGTGCCAGCAGCGCGGACTCGGAATCGGCTGGAAACACCATATATTTT | CASSADSESAGNTIYF
TRBD1 | TRBJ2-7 | TRBV5-1 | NA | TGCGCCAGCAGCTTGGGCCAGGGGGCTTTCGACGAGCAGTACTTC | CASSLGQGAFDEQYF
NA | TRBJ1-2 | TRBV19 | NA | TGTGCCAGTAGTATTGAGCAGGTCTATGGCTACACCTTC | CASSIEQVYGYTF
TRBD1 | TRBJ2-3 | TRBV6-1 | NA | TGTGCCAGCAGTGGAGGTCCCGGGACAGGGATTGGCACAGATACGCAGTATTTT | CASSGGPGTGIGTDTQYF
TRBD1 | TRBJ1-1 | TRBV5-6 | NA | TGTGCCAGCAGCTGGACAGGATTGAACACTGAAGCTTTCTTT | CASSWTGLNTEAFF
TRBD2 | TRBJ2-3 | TRBV4-1 | NA | TGCGCCAGCAGCCAAGGACTAGCGGCCACAGATACGCAGTATTTT | CASSQGLAATDTQYF
NA | TRBJ1-4 | TRBV9 | NA | TGTGCCAGCAGCTCAGACGGTGCAACTAATGAAAAACTGTTTTTT | CASSSDGATNEKLFF
TRBD1 | TRBJ1-5 | TRBV27 | NA | TGTGCCAGCAGTTTTGCCACAGGGGCTCCTAATCAGCCCCAGCATTTT | CASSFATGAPNQPQHF
NA | TRBJ2-5 | TRBV11-2 | once | TGTGCCAGCAGCTTCCGCAGGGGCCCTCCCGAGACCCAGTACTTC | CASSFRRGPPETQYF
NA | TRBJ1-5 | TRBV7-9 | NA | TGTGCCAGCAGCTTAGTCGGCGGCACTCAGCCCCAGCATTTT | CASSLVGGTQPQHF
TRBD1 | TRBJ1-2 | TRBV6-5 | NA | TGTGCCAGCAGTTGGACAGGGGATGGCTACACCTTC | CASSWTGDGYTF
NA | TRBJ1-5 | TRBV28 | once | TGTGCCAGCAGGCCTCTCGGGACGGTCAATCAGCCCCAGCATTTT | CASRPLGTVNQPQHF
NA | TRBJ2-1 | TRBV25-1 | NA | TGTGCCAGCAGTGAATATAACTACCCCTCCTACAATGAGCAGTTCTTC | CASSEYNYPSYNEQFF
NA | TRBJ1-5 | TRBV7-9 | NA | TGTGCCAGCAGCACAACAGCTCCGGGCAATCAGCCCCAGCATTTT | CASSTTAPGNQPQHF
TRBD1 | TRBJ1-2 | TRBV11-2 | NA | TGTGCCAGCAGCACCCGGACAGGGGCAGGCGGCTACACCTTC | CASSTRTGAGGYTF
TRBD1 | TRBJ2-5 | TRBV9 | NA | TGTGCCAGCAGCGCGACAGGGTCGAGGGAGACCCAGTACTTC | CASSATGSRETQYF
NA | TRBJ1-3 | TRBV5-1 | NA | TGCGCCAGCAGCTTGGCCGCCGCCGGTTTCTCTGGAAACACCATATATTTT | CASSLAAAGFSGNTIYF